One and the same sample provided the 19 T cell receptor beta chains below, sequenced in a study of cytomegalovirus exposure and HLA in healthy donors. PCR involved 60 Vbeta and 13 Jbeta primers. Using immunoSEQ multiplex PCR, the repertoire was profiled, and TCRdb retains in-frame clones only, with some absent. The sample yields about 110,000 clones, less than 80% seen once. The source material was PBMCs. The origin of the receptors is a woman between 45 and 65 years old in good health and CMV-seropositive.

CDR3 residues: CASTPGQGRTEQFF. The CDR3, as DNA: TGTGCCAGCACTCCGGGACAGGGACGAACTGAGCAGTTCTTC. This chain uses TRBV6-5 with TRBJ2-1, with 9 bases lining up with TRBD1. The CDR3 covers 14 residues. The junction had 10 bases not matched to a gene; V was cut back by 7 bases and J by 9 bases. Germline CDR1 reads MNHEY; CDR2 reads SVGAGI.

The genes are TRBV2 and TRBJ2-1; 11 bases line up with TRBD2. Per germline, CDR1 SNHLY and CDR2 FYNNEI. Germline trimming cut 5 bases from V and 0 bases from J; bases unmatched to any gene: 9. This CDR3 spans 18 amino acids. The CDR3: CASSRPGLAVLSYNEQFF. CDR3 in DNA: TGTGCCAGCAGTAGACCGGGACTAGCGGTTCTCTCCTACAATGAGCAGTTCTTC.

The J gene is TRBJ1-4, the V gene TRBV7-9; D is unresolved. The V end was cut by 0 bases, the J end by 4 bases, with 3 bases between. This CDR3 is built from 13 residues. Germline V gene data show CDR1 as SEHNR and CDR2 as FQNEAQ (reference sequence). In DNA, the CDR3 is TGTGCCAGCAGCTTAGCTCGTAATGAAAAACTGTTTTTT. Amino acid sequence: CASSLARNEKLFF.

V is TRBV27 and J is TRBJ2-1; 15 positions match TRBD2. The germline CDR1 and CDR2 sequences are MNHEY and SMNVEV (reference sequence). The CDR3 runs to 16 residues. V lost 6 bases to trimming and J lost 8 bases; unmatched junction nucleotides: 8. The CDR3 sequence is CASRRGLAGGPHEQFF. CDR3 nucleotides: TGTGCCAGCAGACGTGGACTAGCGGGAGGGCCCCATGAGCAGTTCTTC.

This chain connects TRBV5-6 to TRBJ2-5; TRBD1 matches 11 bases. Germline lookup yields CDR1 SGHDT and CDR2 YYEEEE. The J segment lost 0 bases and the V segment lost 4 bases, leaving 8 bases of the junction unmatched. This CDR3 region has 17 residues. In DNA, the CDR3 is TGTGCCAGCAGCGCGTACCGGGACAGGGGGTACCAAGAGACCCAGTACTTC. Protein: CASSAYRDRGYQETQYF.

The CDR3 reads CASSWDRVYNNSPLHF. The CDR3 DNA is TGTGCCAGCAGTTGGGACAGGGTCTATAATAATTCACCCCTCCACTTT. This sequence joins TRBV6-6 and TRBJ1-6; TRBD1 matches at 9 bases. The CDR3 is 16 residues long. Trimming took 4 bases from V and 5 from J; bases not matched to a gene: 6. Germline V gene sequence: CDR1 MNHNY, CDR2 SVGAGI (reference sequence).

The chain links TRBV2 to TRBJ2-3, with 14 bases that match TRBD2. The germline gives CDR1 SNHLY, CDR2 FYNNEI. The CDR3 is made up of 16 amino acids. The V gene end was trimmed by 6 bases and the J gene end by 6 bases; junction bases not matched to a gene: 8. CDR3 DNA sequence: TGTGCCAGCAGGCGACTAGCGGGGGGGGTCATCGATACGCAGTATTTT. It specifies CASRRLAGGVIDTQYF.

A few counts support this clone. CDR3 in DNA: TGTGCCAGCAGCTTAGATCTCGGAACGGGCTCCTACGAGCAGTACTTC. This sequence encodes CASSLDLGTGSYEQYF. This chain uses TRBV11-2 with TRBJ2-7; D remains unclear. The CDR3 loop spans 16 amino acids. Germline assignment: CDR1 SGHAT and CDR2 FQNNGV. Trimming left V 0 bases short and J 0 bases short, with 12 bases between.

The J gene is TRBJ2-1, the V gene TRBV5-1, with TRBD1 matching 9 bases. From germline, CDR1 is SGHRS and CDR2 YFSETQ. The CDR3 runs 16 residues. V was clipped by 0 bases and J by 5 bases; unmatched bases: 6. The CDR3 nucleotides read TGCGCCAGCAGCTTGGGCCTGGGACAGGGAAACAATGAGCAGTTCTTC. Amino acids: CASSLGLGQGNNEQFF.

In regard to this clone: A read error may account for a junction end that differs from germline. The chain joins TRBV6-5 to TRBJ2-3; D is possibly TRBD2 (7 bases). Germline-derived CDR1 and CDR2 are MNHEY and SVGAGI. CDR3 length equals 15 residues. The CDR3 DNA is TGTGCCAGCAGCCGGGGGGCGGTTGGCGGAGATACGCGGTATTTT. It yields the protein CASSRGAVGGDTRYF.

The chain joins TRBV7-9 to TRBJ2-2; 9 bases are shared with TRBD1. Germline loops: CDR1 SEHNR, CDR2 FQNEAQ (reference sequence). Losses at the gene ends were 0 bases for V and 1 base for J; bases not matched to a gene: 6. The CDR3 length is 18 residues. CDR3 in DNA: TGTGCCAGCAGCTTAGCTCCTACAGGGGGCTGGAACACCGGGGAGCTGTTTTTT. Amino acid sequence: CASSLAPTGGWNTGELFF. Looking up the rest from reference TRBV7-9 and TRBJ2-2 gives the full variable domain: DTGVSQNPRHKITKRGQNVTFRCDPISEHNRLYWYRQTLGQGPEFLTYFQNEAQLEKSRLLSDRFSAERPKGSFSTLEIQRTEQGDSAMYLCASSLAPTGGWNTGELFFGEGSRLTVL.

V and J are TRBV10-3 and TRBJ2-7, with 8 bases matching TRBD1. Germline V gene data show CDR1 as ENHRY and CDR2 as SYGVKD. CDR3 size: 16 residues. After removal of 2 bases from V and 7 bases from J, the junction contained 13 bases not matched to a gene. CDR3 nucleotides: TGTGCCATCAGTGAGCCCGGGTCAGGGGGCGCGGAAGAGCAGTACTTC. It translates to CAISEPGSGGAEEQYF.

The rearrangement uses TRBV2 and TRBJ2-7; possibly TRBD2 for D (7 bases). The germline gives CDR1 SNHLY, CDR2 FYNNEI. The CDR3 has 12 residues. Trimming took 8 bases from V and 5 from J, leaving 13 bases between them. The CDR3 nucleotides are TGTGCCAGCGAGGGGGAGGGGGACGAGCAGTACTTC. Amino acid sequence: CASEGEGDEQYF.

V usage is TRBV10-3 and J usage is TRBJ1-5; no reliable D call. V was trimmed by 5 bases and J by 2 bases, leaving 10 bases between them. CDR3 length equals 14 residues. Germline V CDR1 and CDR2: ENHRY, SYGVKD. The CDR3 region is CAISPGEGNQPQHF. The DNA of the CDR3 is TGTGCCATCAGTCCCGGCGAGGGCAATCAGCCCCAGCATTTT.

This clone turned up a few times. V gene TRBV6-5 combines with J gene TRBJ2-6; D remains ambiguous. The V end lost 0 bases, the J end lost 4 bases, and 10 bases lay between the germline ends. CDR1 is MNHEY and CDR2 is SVGAGI in the germline V gene. The CDR3 loop spans 16 amino acids. Written as DNA, the CDR3 is TGTGCCAGCAGTTACTCTCACAGTTCCGGGGCCAACGTCCTGACTTTC. As protein: CASSYSHSSGANVLTF.

The table lists this clone with a few counts. The chain is built from TRBV7-2 and TRBJ1-1, with D possibly TRBD1 on 6 matching bases. CDR1 is SGHTA and CDR2 is FQGNSA in the germline V gene. Trimming left V 4 bases short and J 4 bases short, with 19 bases between. The CDR3 is 16 residues long. CDR3 sequence: CASSSTGTPFGTEAFF. The CDR3 nucleotides are TGTGCCAGCAGCTCAACGGGGACACCTTTTGGCACTGAAGCTTTCTTT.

On this clone: The same CDR3 also results from other DNA sequences found in this sample. The chain links TRBV2 to TRBJ2-3, with TRBD2 as a possible D gene (5 bases). In germline, CDR1 is SNHLY, CDR2 FYNNEI. V was shortened by 1 base and J by 1 base, with 6 bases between the two germline ends. The CDR3 runs to 14 residues. In DNA, the CDR3 is TGTGCCAGCAGTGAAGGGGGAGGCACAGATACGCAGTATTTT. Its translation: CASSEGGGTDTQYF.

This clone has a single count. The chain recombines TRBV6-1 with TRBJ1-4; D is possibly TRBD1 (6 bases). The germline gives CDR1 MNHNS, CDR2 SASEGT. CDR3 length: 15 residues. Trimming left V 1 base short and J 0 bases short, with 6 bases between. The CDR3 loop is CASSEGQATNEKLFF. CDR3 sequence (DNA): TGTGCCAGCAGTGAAGGACAGGCAACTAATGAAAAACTGTTTTTT.

This rearrangement joins TRBV5-1 to TRBJ2-1; 9 nucleotides align to TRBD1. The CDR3 runs to 15 residues. Unmatched junction bases numbered 4, after V lost 0 bases and J lost 6 bases. The V gene's germline CDR1 is SGHRS and CDR2 YFSETQ. The CDR3 reads CASSLDTGGFNEQFF. DNA for the CDR3: TGCGCCAGCAGCTTGGATACAGGGGGCTTCAATGAGCAGTTCTTC.